Below, 19 T cell receptor beta chains from the same sample are listed, as sequenced in a study of blood T cell repertoires in COVID-19. The method was immunoSEQ multiplex PCR; TCRdb's version includes in-frame clones alone and lacks a portion of them. The sample consists of about 86,000 clones, almost 85% of them appearing once. Specimen: peripheral blood. These receptors were obtained from a woman at least 80 years old with acute or convalescent COVID-19.

The chain employs TRBV9 and TRBJ1-3; 9 bases agree with TRBD1. Germline V gives CDR1 SGDLS, CDR2 YYNGEE. With V trimmed by 0 bases and J by 0 bases, 16 bases remained unmatched. The CDR3 spans 21 residues. CDR3 in DNA: TGTGCCAGCAGCGTAGATGTGGGAGGCCAGCGGACAGGGGCCTCTGGAAACACCATATATTTT. Translated, it gives CASSVDVGGQRTGASGNTIYF.

The chain recombines TRBV5-4 with TRBJ2-3; 9 bases match TRBD1. Germline V gene data show CDR1 as SGHNT and CDR2 as YYREEE (reference sequence). The V gene end was trimmed by 4 bases and the J gene end by 3 bases; junction bases not matched to a gene: 9. This CDR3 region has 16 residues. The CDR3 reads CASSPGRDRETDTQYF. CDR3 DNA: TGTGCCAGCAGCCCCGGCCGGGACAGGGAGACAGATACGCAGTATTTT. The full variable domain, rest sourced from reference TRBV5-4 and TRBJ2-3, is ETGVTQSPTHLIKTRGQQVTLRCSSQSGHNTVSWYQQALGQGPQFIFQYYREEENGRGNFPPRFSGLQFPNYSSELNVNALELDDSALYLCASSPGRDRETDTQYFGPGTRLTVL.

The chain links TRBV15 to TRBJ1-1, with TRBD1 matching over 8 bases. Germline loops: CDR1 LNHNV, CDR2 YYDKDF (reference sequence). The V gene end was trimmed by 2 bases and the J gene end by 1 base; junction bases not matched to a gene: 3. The CDR3 length is 15 residues. Written as DNA, the CDR3 is TGTGCCACCAGCAGACTAGGGACAGGGAACACTGAAGCTTTCTTT. Residues: CATSRLGTGNTEAFF.

The chain recombines TRBV7-2 with TRBJ2-3; D may be TRBD1 (6 bases). Germline V gene lookup returns CDR1 SGHTA and CDR2 FQGNSA. The CDR3 sequence is 15 residues long. Trimming took 2 bases from V and 2 from J, leaving 11 bases between them. In DNA form, the CDR3 reads TGTGCCAGCAGCTTACAACAGGGTAACACAGATACGCAGTATTTT. This encodes CASSLQQGNTDTQYF.

The chain couples TRBV3-1 (or the pseudogene TRBV3-2) to TRBJ2-1, with a weak D call TRBD2 (6 bases). CDR1 and CDR2 from the germline V gene are LGHDT and YNNKEL (reference sequence). The V end lost 1 base, the J end lost 5 bases, and 12 bases lay between the germline ends. This CDR3 has 15 amino acids. The CDR3 DNA reads TGTGCCAGCAGCCAAGTGGCGGGAATCCACAATGAGCAGTTCTTC. As protein: CASSQVAGIHNEQFF.

This sequence joins TRBV4-1 and TRBJ2-3; D call uncertain. This CDR3 has 13 residues. CDR1 is MGHRA, CDR2 YSYEKL, per germline. The V gene lost 3 bases and the J gene lost 5 bases, with 9 bases spanning the gap. CDR3 nucleotides: TGCGCCAGCAGCCAGGCAGATGGAGATACGCAGTATTTT. This encodes CASSQADGDTQYF.

The chain combines TRBV6-5 with TRBJ2-7; TRBD1 aligns across 9 bases. The ends lost 4 bases at V and 5 bases at J; junction bases unmatched: 9. The CDR3 length is 15 residues. In germline, CDR1 is MNHEY, CDR2 SVGAGI. Here the CDR3 DNA reads TGTGCCAGCAGTTCCGACTCGGACAGGGGCGACGAGCAGTACTTC. It yields the protein CASSSDSDRGDEQYF.

Only one count was recorded for this clone. This sequence joins TRBV28 and TRBJ1-3; D is perhaps TRBD1 (6 bases). This CDR3 has 16 amino acids. Between the trimmed V and J ends, which lost 2 bases and 4 bases, there was a span of 15 bases. The germline V gene has CDR1 MDHEN and CDR2 SYDVKM. In DNA form, the CDR3 reads TGTGCCAGCAGTTTAAATCCCCCAGGGGCGGGAAACACCATATATTTT. It specifies CASSLNPPGAGNTIYF.

The rearrangement joins TRBV6-1 to TRBJ2-3, with 8 bases identical to TRBD1. The V segment lost 3 bases and the J segment 4 bases; nucleotides outside the gene matches: 3. Germline assignment: CDR1 MNHNS and CDR2 SASEGT. This CDR3 region has 14 residues. The DNA for the CDR3 is TGTGCCAGCAGTGAGAGACAGGGGTCAGATACGCAGTATTTT. Translating gives CASSERQGSDTQYF.

The CDR3 protein is CASSSTESNYGYTF. CDR3 in DNA: TGTGCCAGCAGTTCTACAGAGTCGAACTATGGCTACACCTTC. The chain is built from TRBV27 and TRBJ1-2; D uncertain. This CDR3 has 14 residues. Germline CDR1 is MNHEY and CDR2 is SMNVEV (reference sequence). Deletions cut 4 bases from V and 2 bases from J, with 11 bases between.

J is TRBJ2-1 and V is TRBV5-1; 7 bases fit TRBD1. Looked up from germline, CDR1 is SGHRS and CDR2 is YFSETQ. J lost 3 bases, V lost 5 bases, and 8 bases had no gene match. CDR3 length equals 15 residues. CDR3 in DNA: TGCGCCAGCAGTTCTACCGGGACAGACTACAATGAGCAGTTCTTC. It is translated as CASSSTGTDYNEQFF.

The V call is TRBV18, the J call TRBJ1-1; D may be TRBD1 (5 bases). There are 14 residues in the CDR3. In germline, CDR1 is KGHSH, CDR2 LQKENI. V was trimmed by 8 bases and J by 2 bases, leaving 15 bases between them. The CDR3 DNA follows: TGTGCCAGCAGCGAAATCGACAGAAACACTGAAGCTTTCTTT. Its protein product is CASSEIDRNTEAFF. Looking up the rest from reference TRBV18 and TRBJ1-1 gives the full variable domain: NAGVMQNPRHLVRRRGQEARLRCSPMKGHSHVYWYRQLPEEGLKFMVYLQKENIIDESGMPKERFSAEFPKEGPSILRIQQVVRGDSAAYFCASSEIDRNTEAFFGQGTRLTVV.

This clone was counted only a few times. J is TRBJ2-7 and V is TRBV18; tentative D call: TRBD2 (6 bases). The CDR3 length is 14 residues. In germline, CDR1 is KGHSH, CDR2 LQKENI. V lost 3 bases and J lost 7, with 16 bases in between. CDR3 region: CASSPPGLRGEQYF. The CDR3 region has the DNA TGTGCCAGCTCACCTCCGGGACTCAGAGGGGAGCAGTACTTC.

Sample share makes this clone medium-sized (0.01 to 0.1%). The V gene is TRBV2, the J gene TRBJ1-5; D gene unclear. The CDR3 sequence is 14 residues long. Deletions cut 5 bases from V and 1 base from J, with 9 bases between. CDR1 is SNHLY, CDR2 FYNNEI, per germline. The CDR3 loop is CASSQEGSNQPQHF. The CDR3, as DNA: TGTGCCAGCAGTCAGGAGGGAAGCAATCAGCCCCAGCATTTT.

This clone was found a few times. This chain joins TRBV28 and TRBJ2-7; 7 positions agree with TRBD1. This CDR3 has 14 residues. V gave up 6 bases and J gave up 1 base; unmatched junction bases: 6. From germline, CDR1 is MDHEN and CDR2 SYDVKM. CDR3 region: CASRSGTASYEQYF. CDR3 nucleotide sequence: TGTGCCAGCAGGTCCGGGACAGCTTCCTACGAGCAGTACTTC.

The V and J genes are TRBV19 and TRBJ1-2, with TRBD1 as a possible D gene (5 bases). This CDR3 has 17 residues. Trimming cost V 5 bases and J 7 bases, with 26 bases left between them. Germline-derived CDR1 and CDR2 are LNHDA and SQIVND (reference sequence). The CDR3: CASSFSGPGGRDGGYTF. The DNA of the CDR3 is TGTGCCAGTAGTTTCTCCGGGCCCGGGGGACGTGACGGTGGCTACACCTTC.

V and J are TRBV7-2 and TRBJ1-6; perhaps TRBD1 as D (5 bases). The CDR3 has 15 residues. The V end lost 5 bases, the J end lost 7 bases, and 15 bases lay between the germline ends. CDR1 is SGHTA, CDR2 FQGNSA, per germline. The CDR3 region is CASSPMEGRNSPLHF. For the CDR3, the DNA is TGTGCCAGCAGCCCGATGGAGGGACGGAATTCACCCCTCCACTTT.

The chain links TRBV7-8 to TRBJ1-3; 10 bases map to TRBD1. The CDR3 totals 16 residues. V trimming: 2 bases; J trimming: 2 bases; junction bases outside the gene matches: 3. Germline V gene data show CDR1 as SGHVS and CDR2 as FQNEAQ. In DNA, the CDR3 is TGTGCCAGCAGCTTATGGGACAGGGGAACTGGAAACACCATATATTTT. Amino acids: CASSLWDRGTGNTIYF.

The chain uses TRBV5-1 and TRBJ2-2; TRBD1 agrees at 9 bases. CDR1 is SGHRS, CDR2 YFSETQ, per germline. The CDR3 has 15 residues. V was pared by 4 bases and J by 5 bases, with 6 bases of the junction left unmatched. CDR3 amino acids: CASSQGQGGTGELFF. The CDR3 DNA reads as TGCGCCAGCAGCCAGGGACAGGGAGGGACCGGGGAGCTGTTTTTT.